The source of this T cell receptor (beta chain) is a study of T cells after yellow fever vaccination. Regarding the study as a whole: Post-booster reappearance was seen for most primary-vaccination clones (around 96% CD4, 80% to 90% CD8). Weaker, the secondary response peaked sooner, at day 5 versus 15.

This clonotype was seen many times. The antigen is unknown. UMIs and a universal primer site were added when TCR cDNA was made by 5'RACE template switching. Each CDR3 protein gets one entry after TCRdb re-called the 5' RACE reads with MiXCR. Altogether around 100,000 distinct CDR3 sequences are present, under 9% being singletons, with the ten largest covering about 25%. Germline-derived CDR1 and CDR2 are LNHNV and YYDKDF (reference sequence). This CDR3 has 15 amino acids. The V gene end was trimmed by 9 bases and the J gene end by 2 bases; junction bases not matched to a gene: 7. The chain employs TRBV15 and TRBJ2-2; 9 nucleotides line up with TRBD1. This TCR came from a man aged 25 to 45 who received the YFV17D yellow fever vaccine. Sequences were derived from CD8+ T cells sorted from PBMCs, sampled 45 days after the yellow fever booster vaccination. Here the CDR3 reads CATRPGQGNTGELFF. In nucleotides, the CDR3 is TGTGCCACTAGGCCGGGACAGGGTAACACCGGGGAGCTGTTTTTT.